The entry below describes one T cell receptor beta chain. Its antigen is undetermined. The data are from a study of T-cell memory formation after mild COVID-19. Whole-study context: TCR clusters showed largely donor specificity.

Study results and limitations: A subset of responding clones appeared in pre-infection memory, suggesting cross-reactive memory joined. Whereas later expanders leaned CD4+, clones contracting day 15 to 85 showed a balanced CD4/CD8 makeup.

From the 5' RACE reads, TCRdb called clonotypes with MiXCR, one entry per CDR3 protein. The table lists 300,000 to 400,000 distinct CDR3 sequences, more than 15% of them singletons. Germline lookup yields CDR1 SGHKS and CDR2 YYEKEE (reference sequence). This CDR3 contains 15 residues. The germline V and J ends were trimmed by 3 bases and 6 bases, with 16 bases remaining between them. Sequencing was performed on PBMCs or a T cell subset sorted from them (not recorded which). The TCR comes from a man in his late teens or twenties who had mild COVID-19 (a few samples of this study predate the infection). Cell type and time point are not known. The chain is built from TRBV5-5 and TRBJ1-5; possibly TRBD1 for D (6 bases). The CDR3 region is CASSSAGGLIQPQHF. DNA for the CDR3: TGTGCCAGCAGCTCGGCGGGGGGCTTGATTCAGCCCCAGCATTTT.